This TCR beta chain was documented in a study of long-term antiretroviral therapy in people with HIV. Germline CDR1 and CDR2: MNHEY and SMNVEV (reference sequence). The CDR3 runs to 15 residues. V lost 5 bases and J 0 bases, leaving 11 bases between the germline ends. Details on this clone: Antigen: not known.

At least two post-ART and at least one pre-ART PBMC sample were available for each donor. HIV-positive participants all received treatment in the United States. Study results and limitations: Pre-ART-expanded clones dominated the repertoire at all time points.

With survey level as its setting, the immunoSEQ assay was v3.0. Measured with immunoSEQ multiplex PCR; TCRdb has only the in-frame clones, and not every one. The table lists around 20,000 clones, 75% to 90% of them singletons. This TCR came from a man younger than 40 with HIV. The J gene is TRBJ1-5, the V gene TRBV27, with unresolved D. This material consisted of unsorted PBMCs, taken about 5.7 years after starting antiretroviral therapy. CDR3 protein: CASSQTAYSNQPQHF. The CDR3 region has the DNA TGTGCCAGCAGTCAAACGGCGTATAGCAATCAGCCCCAGCATTTT.